What follows describes a single T cell receptor beta chain. Its antigen is unknown. It has no much larger one-base neighbor in the sample; base qualities were not kept. The immunoSEQ Assay, a bias-controlled multiplex PCR, was used to amplify TCRbeta CDR3 regions from genomic DNA. On the study's bioinformatics: Nucleated cell counts per sample were estimated from amplification of reference gene primers within the assay. Sequence reads were collapsed and filtered to measure the absolute abundance of every unique TCRbeta CDR3 rearrangement. For each sample, productive Simpson clonality was calculated by taking the square root of Simpson's diversity index across productive rearrangements. TCRdb retrieved this table from immuneACCESS and kept in-frame rearrangements only. Not all clones are present; in checked studies, unresolved V genes account for under half, and no reason is known for the remainder. V, J and clone size reflect that table, while D and trimming were determined from the DNA. The sample contains about 140,000 clones, around 80% of them found a single time. Jointly, the top ten make up about 9.4% of the sample.

Collaborating institutions collected whole blood in K2EDTA tubes following their own protocols. For TCRbeta analysis, collaborators shipped samples as frozen whole blood, isolated PBMCs, or DNA extracted from either of those sample types. This entry belongs to a study of blood T cell repertoires in COVID-19 (dated by TCRdb to the early 2020s). Looking at the study overall: Samples from collaborators originated in the United States, Italy and Spain and spanned both the acute and convalescent phases of COVID-19. The prospective study material was composed of cDNA or gDNA derived from T cells, B-cell-depleted T cells, or PBMCs. Deeply sampled blood TCRbeta repertoires from subjects exposed to, actively infected with, or recovered from COVID-19 were included in the dataset. The repertoires were released in a freely available public database meant as a resource for research on the immune response to SARS-CoV-2. The samples were drawn from two sources: the first 160 participants of the ongoing ImmuneRACE study, and fewer than 1,500 subjects contributed by 6 global collaborators. The sample metadata nearly always contained a de-identified subject ID, COVID-19 status, age in years and sex. Where available, HLA class I and class II types were taken from metadata supplied by the sample provider and were not determined by assay-based typing.

On the study overall, not on this receptor specifically: How much clinical and demographic metadata was included differed by source and by participant, and the metadata was provided uncurated.

This TCR was sampled from a man in his sixties with active or convalescent COVID-19. Sequences were obtained from peripheral blood.

In nucleotide form, the sequence is TGTGCCAGCAGCCCGCCCGTTGGGCCGGGATGGAATGAGCAGTTCTTC. Translation gives CASSPPVGPGWNEQFF. The sequence is built from TRBV3-1 (or the pseudogene TRBV3-2) and TRBJ2-1; a weak D assignment points to TRBD2 (5 bases agree). From the germline V gene (reference sequence), CDR1 is LGHDT and CDR2 is YNNKEL. Measured from the cysteine to the phenylalanine, the CDR3 is 16 residues long. Only the CDR3 portion is preserved as DNA: 48 bases, with reading frame beginning at the first base. V is cut by 4 bases and J by 7 bases, and the space between the germline ends is 20 bases.